Listed below are T cell receptor beta chains from one sample, sequenced in a study of technical replicates of blood from a handful of donors. Sequenced by immunoSEQ multiplex PCR; TCRdb stores in-frame clones only, minus some. The sample holds about 70,000 clones, around 85% seen once. The material sequenced was PBMCs. The receptors shown here come from a human donor in good health. Some clones in this sample may be carry-over from other donors' samples. The CDR3 runs from the conserved cysteine through the conserved F or W. A D gene is named only where the DNA matches it firmly. Part of the rows lack a size; the others show once, few, many or a class for expanded clones.

TRBJ2-7,TRBV18,.,TRBD1,TGTGCCAGCTCACCACGACAGGGATGGGAGCAGTACTTC,CASSPRQGWEQYF
TRBJ2-1,TRBV6-1,many,TRBD1,TGTGCCAGCAGTGACGGGACAGAAATCAATGAGCAGTTCTTC,CASSDGTEINEQFF
TRBJ1-2,TRBV4-2,.,TRBD1,TGTGCCAGCAGCCAAGGGACAGGCGATCGTGGCTACACCTTC,CASSQGTGDRGYTF
TRBJ2-3,TRBV30,.,TRBD2,TGTGCCTGGAGTGTAGCTAGCGGGAACACAGATACGCAGTATTTT,CAWSVASGNTDTQYF
TRBJ1-4,TRBV5-4,.,.,TGTGCCAGCAGCGCGGACGGGGGGTCGGCTAATGAAAAACTGTTTTTT,CASSADGGSANEKLFF
TRBJ2-2,TRBV5-1,.,TRBD1,TGCGCCAGCAGCTTGACCTCAGGGGGCACCGGGGAGCTGTTTTTT,CASSLTSGGTGELFF
TRBJ1-4,TRBV7-9,.,TRBD1,TGTGCCAGCAGCTTAGGGACAGGGGCTGAAAAACTGTTTTTT,CASSLGTGAEKLFF
TRBJ1-1,TRBV5-1,.,.,TGCGCCAGCAGCTCGATCCGGGGGTCGAACACTGAAGCTTTCTTT,CASSSIRGSNTEAFF
TRBJ1-1,TRBV7-9,.,.,TGTGCCAGCAGCCAGTCAGGGTACACTGAAGCTTTCTTT,CASSQSGYTEAFF
TRBJ2-7,TRBV14,.,.,TGTGCCAGCAGCCAAGTACTGCGTCTAGCTGTACTCGAGCAGTACTTC,CASSQVLRLAVLEQYF
TRBJ2-3,TRBV7-2,once,TRBD2,TGTGCCAGCAGCTCCGGCCTCGGGGGGGGGAGAACAGATACGCAGTATTTT,CASSSGLGGGRTDTQYF
TRBJ2-4,TRBV4-3,.,TRBD2,TGCGCCAGCAGCCAAAGCGAACTAGCGGGAGGTTTAGCCAAAAACATTCAGTACTTC,CASSQSELAGGLAKNIQYF
TRBJ2-1,TRBV4-3,.,TRBD2,TGCGCCAGCAGCCAAGCCCCCCTAGCGGGCGAGCAGTTCTTC,CASSQAPLAGEQFF
TRBJ1-2,TRBV19,.,TRBD1,TGTGCCAGTAGTATGGGGGCCTGGGACAGATGGGGCTACACCTTC,CASSMGAWDRWGYTF
TRBJ2-5,TRBV20-1,.,.,TGCAGTGCTAAGCAGGGGGAGACCCAGTACTTC,CSAKQGETQYF
TRBJ2-3,TRBV7-9,.,TRBD1,TGTGCCAGCAGCTTTTACAGGGGAAGCACAGATACGCAGTATTTT,CASSFYRGSTDTQYF
TRBJ1-2,TRBV27,.,.,TGTGCCAGCAGCCTAGGGTGGGGGCTAACTAACTATGGCTACACCTTC,CASSLGWGLTNYGYTF
TRBJ2-3,TRBV6-5,.,TRBD2,TGTGCCAGCAGTTCCCTAGCGGGGGGGCGAGATACGCAGTATTTT,CASSSLAGGRDTQYF
TRBJ1-1,TRBV14,few,.,TGTGCCAGCAGCCCACAGGTGAACACTGAAGCTTTCTTT,CASSPQVNTEAFF
TRBJ2-1,TRBV4-3,.,.,TGCGCCAGCAGCCAAGATCGGTTTGGAGGGGATCAGTTCTTC,CASSQDRFGGDQFF
TRBJ2-2,TRBV6-6,.,.,TGTGCCAGCACCATAGTTCGTTTCACCGGGGAGCTGTTTTTT,CASTIVRFTGELFF
TRBJ2-7,TRBV6-6,.,.,TGTGCCAGCAGTTACGTGAGGGCCGCATACGAGCAGTACTTC,CASSYVRAAYEQYF